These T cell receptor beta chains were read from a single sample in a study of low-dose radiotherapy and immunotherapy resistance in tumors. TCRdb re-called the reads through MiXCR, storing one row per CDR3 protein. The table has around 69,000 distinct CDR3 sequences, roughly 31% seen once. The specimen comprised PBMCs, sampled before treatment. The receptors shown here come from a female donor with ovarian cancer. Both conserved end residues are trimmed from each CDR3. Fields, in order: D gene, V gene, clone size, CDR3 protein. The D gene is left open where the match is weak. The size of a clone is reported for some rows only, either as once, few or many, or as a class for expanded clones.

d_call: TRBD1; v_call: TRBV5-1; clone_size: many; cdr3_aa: ASSAGQPNTEAF
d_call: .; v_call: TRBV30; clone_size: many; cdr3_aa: AWGGRTEAF
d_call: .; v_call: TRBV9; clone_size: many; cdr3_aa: ASSVRGSGYT
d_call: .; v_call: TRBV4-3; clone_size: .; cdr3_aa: ASSQDTRSGRYT
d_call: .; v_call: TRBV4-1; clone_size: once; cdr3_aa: ASSRLALTDTQY
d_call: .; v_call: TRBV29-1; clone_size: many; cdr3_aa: SVRWGGRDSPLH
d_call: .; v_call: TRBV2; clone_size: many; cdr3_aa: ASSKQGLSYEQY
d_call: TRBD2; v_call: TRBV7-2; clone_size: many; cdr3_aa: ASSLGLAGGSGETQY
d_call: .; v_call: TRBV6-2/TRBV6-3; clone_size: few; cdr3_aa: ASKASTYNEQF
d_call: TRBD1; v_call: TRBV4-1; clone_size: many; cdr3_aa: ASSPDRVSNTIY
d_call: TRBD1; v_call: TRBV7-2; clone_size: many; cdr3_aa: ASSVTGQRNTEAF
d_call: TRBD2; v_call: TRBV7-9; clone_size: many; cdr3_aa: ASKSGLAGHQETQY
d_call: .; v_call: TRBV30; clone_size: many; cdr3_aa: AWSVQGNTEAF
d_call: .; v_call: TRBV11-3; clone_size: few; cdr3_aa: ASSSRGVDTEAF
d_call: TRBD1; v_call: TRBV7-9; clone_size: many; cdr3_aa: ASSQQTGGPLNSPLH
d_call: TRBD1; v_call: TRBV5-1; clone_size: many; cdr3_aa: ASSVDRGQQAWNGYT
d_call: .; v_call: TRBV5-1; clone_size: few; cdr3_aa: ASSFQAASSYNEQF
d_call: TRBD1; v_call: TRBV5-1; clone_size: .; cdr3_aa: ASSDGTGLGYEQY
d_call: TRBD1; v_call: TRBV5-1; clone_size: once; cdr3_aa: ASSPGQGSYEQY
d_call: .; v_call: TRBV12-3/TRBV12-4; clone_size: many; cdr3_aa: ASSLNKNSPLH
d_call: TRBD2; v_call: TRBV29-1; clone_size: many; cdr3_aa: SVEDGTSGRNEQF
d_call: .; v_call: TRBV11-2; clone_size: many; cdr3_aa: ASSPMRTAYNSPLH
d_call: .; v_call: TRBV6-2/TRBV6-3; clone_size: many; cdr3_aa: ASGRGGVITDTQY
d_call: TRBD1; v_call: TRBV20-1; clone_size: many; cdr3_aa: SAKDRGFLYGYT
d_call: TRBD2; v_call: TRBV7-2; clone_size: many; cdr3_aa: ASSTRTSSDTQY
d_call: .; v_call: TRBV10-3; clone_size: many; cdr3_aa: AISEGTGRGLYEQY
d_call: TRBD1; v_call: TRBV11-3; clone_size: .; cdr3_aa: ASSSRQGEETQY
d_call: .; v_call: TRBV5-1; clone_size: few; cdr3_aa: ASSFGGGGYT